This TCR beta chain originates from a study of molecular identifiers for immune sequencing clone quantification. The sample holds many counts of this clonotype. Both previously described methods and listed TCR primers were employed to make bulk TCR libraries. MiXCR, run by TCRdb on the PCR reads, gives a single entry per CDR3 protein. Of approximately 100,000 distinct CDR3 sequences listed, 36% were seen once; the top ten hold roughly 4.2%. Deletions cut 2 bases from V and 0 bases from J, with 24 bases between. CDR1 and CDR2 from the germline V gene are MDHEN and SYDVKM. CDR3 length equals 20 residues.

Sequences were obtained from naive CD8+ T cells from blood, with Jurkat cell RNA spiked in. Noted subset: FACS-sorted CD8+CD4-CCR7+CD45RA+ naive T cells. The sequence came from a human donor in good health. Some libraries in this study had Jurkat cell RNA spiked in. The chain combines TRBV28 with TRBJ2-3; D is ambiguous. CDR3 bases: TGTGCCAGCAGTTTAAGCGCTCGAGACAAGGCACTTTGGAGCACAGATACGCAGTATTTT. Protein sequence: CASSLSARDKALWSTDTQYF.